The 24 T cell receptor beta chains given below trace back to one sample, sequenced in a study of T cells in Graves' hyperthyroidism and ophthalmopathy. Researchers took RNA transcripts and amplified the TCR beta CDR3 regions from them. Initially, a first-round RT-PCR of the TCR CDR3 employed the HTBI primer set. TCRdb reanalysed the multiplex PCR reads using MiXCR and keeps one entry per CDR3 protein. The sample includes about 350,000 distinct CDR3 sequences, 15% to 20% of them seen just once. Sequenced: blood. The source of these receptors is a woman between 40 and 50 years old with Graves' ophthalmopathy.

This clonotype has just a few counts. This may be a read error: a much more frequent sequence differs by one nucleotide. V gene TRBV12-3 or TRBV12-4 combines with J gene TRBJ1-2; 9 bases are shared with TRBD1. The CDR3 sequence is 15 residues long. CDR3 sequence (DNA): TGTGTCAGCACCCTCCAACAGGGGGCTGGCTATGGCTACACCTTC. This encodes CVSTLQQGAGYGYTF.

This clonotype was picked up many times. This chain joins TRBV20-1 and TRBJ1-1, with TRBD1 as a possible D gene (5 bases). The CDR3 is made up of 15 amino acids. Germline values: CDR1 DFQATT, CDR2 SNEGSKA (reference sequence). V gave up 6 bases and J gave up 4 bases, with 21 bases separating them. The CDR3: CSADTPPGRFTEAFF. CDR3 nucleotides: TGCAGTGCCGACACACCGCCAGGGAGGTTCACTGAAGCTTTCTTT.

This clonotype was seen many times. This chain joins TRBV27 and TRBJ2-4, with D tentatively TRBD2 (6 bases). CDR3 length equals 15 residues. The germline V and J ends were trimmed by 3 bases and 5 bases, with 14 bases remaining between them. CDR1 and CDR2 (germline): MNHEY, SMNVEV (reference sequence). The CDR3 loop reads CASSFRRGSQNIQYF. CDR3 coding DNA: TGTGCCAGCAGTTTTAGGAGGGGTTCGCAAAACATTCAGTACTTC.

This clonotype was detected many times. The V gene is TRBV20-1, the J gene TRBJ1-1; D ambiguous. The V end lost 3 bases, the J end lost 11 bases, and 22 bases lay between the germline ends. The CDR3 has 14 amino acids. In germline, CDR1 is DFQATT, CDR2 SNEGSKA (reference sequence). CDR3 region: CSASSPSPRLSAFF. CDR3 sequence (DNA): TGCAGTGCTAGTTCTCCCTCTCCTCGTTTGTCGGCTTTCTTT.

The rearrangement joins TRBV3-1 to TRBJ1-3; no reliable D call. With 1 base removed from V and 2 bases from J, the gap between germline ends came to 15 bases. Germline V gene data show CDR1 as LGHDT and CDR2 as YNNKEL (reference sequence). The CDR3 runs 17 residues. The CDR3 spells CASSQVPRTWAGNTIYF. CDR3 in DNA: TGTGCCAGCAGCCAAGTGCCCCGGACTTGGGCTGGAAACACCATATATTTT.

The rearrangement joins TRBV5-1 to TRBJ1-1, with TRBD1 identical over 7 bases. The germline gives CDR1 SGHRS, CDR2 YFSETQ. This CDR3 spans 14 amino acids. V trimming: 4 bases; J trimming: 6 bases; junction bases outside the gene matches: 9. The CDR3 DNA reads as TGCGCCAGCAGCGTAGGGGGCGGTACCGCTGAAGCTTTCTTT. This gives the protein CASSVGGGTAEAFF.

On this clonotype: A read error may be the cause here, since a much bigger clone is one base away. V usage is TRBV11-2 and J usage is TRBJ2-7, with D uncertain. Germline V gene sequence: CDR1 SGHAT, CDR2 FQNNGV. V shed 5 bases and J shed 3 bases, with 11 bases lying between them. The CDR3 is 13 amino acids. The CDR3 DNA reads TGTGCCAGCAGCCAATTCCCGAGCTACGAGCAGTACTTC. Translation: CASSQFPSYEQYF.

In this sample, this clonotype turned up many times. This chain links TRBV27 with TRBJ2-7; TRBD1 aligns across 7 bases. J gave up 3 bases and V 2 bases, and 7 bases lay outside the gene matches. Germline assignment: CDR1 MNHEY and CDR2 SMNVEV (reference sequence). The CDR3 extends over 15 amino acids. CDR3 nucleotide sequence: TGTGCCAGCAGTTTAAGGGGCAGGGGGATCTACGAGCAGTACTTC. Translated: CASSLRGRGIYEQYF.

The J gene is TRBJ2-2, the V gene TRBV3-1; a weak D match, TRBD1 (6 bases). The CDR3 is 15 residues long. V was cut by 1 base and J by 8 bases, with 14 bases left in between. Germline loops: CDR1 LGHDT, CDR2 YNNKEL (reference sequence). CDR3 amino acids: CASSQGSRGTGELFF. CDR3 sequence (DNA): TGTGCCAGCAGCCAAGGGAGCAGGGGAACTGGGGAGCTGTTTTTT.

Ten or more counts support this clonotype. The chain links TRBV6-1 to TRBJ1-6, with a possible D match to TRBD1 (5 bases). Germline CDR1 and CDR2: MNHNS and SASEGT. The CDR3 is 13 residues long. Trimming pared 6 bases from V and 7 bases from J, leaving 10 bases between. The CDR3 spells CASSVEGNSPLHF. CDR3 sequence (DNA): TGTGCCAGCAGCGTGGAGGGGAATTCACCCCTCCACTTT.

This clonotype appeared many times. The J gene is TRBJ1-1, the V gene TRBV2; D not resolved. The germline V and J ends were trimmed by 7 bases and 0 bases, with 3 bases remaining between them. CDR1 is SNHLY and CDR2 is FYNNEI in the germline V gene. CDR3 length equals 11 residues. The CDR3 nucleotides read TGTGCCAGCAAACTGAACACTGAAGCTTTCTTT. Translating it yields CASKLNTEAFF. Drawing the rest from reference TRBV2 and TRBJ1-1, the complete variable domain is EPEVTQTPSHQVTQMGQEVILRCVPISNHLYFYWYRQILGQKVEFLVSFYNNEISEKSEIFDDQFSVERPDGSNFTLKIRSTKLEDSAMYFCASKLNTEAFFGQGTRLTVV.

This clonotype was detected a few times. The J gene is TRBJ2-5, the V gene TRBV5-1; D is unclear. Trimming took off 4 bases at V and 3 bases at J, with 19 bases between the two ends. The length of the CDR3 is 16 residues. Germline V CDR1 and CDR2: SGHRS, YFSETQ. The CDR3 DNA sequence: TGCGCCAGCAGCCGTTTTATTGGTGAGGCGGAAGAGACCCAGTACTTC. It translates to CASSRFIGEAEETQYF. The full variable domain, completed using reference TRBV5-1 and TRBJ2-5, is KAGVTQTPRYLIKTRGQQVTLSCSPISGHRSVSWYQQTPGQGLQFLFEYFSETQRNKGNFPGRFSGRQFSNSRSEMNVSTLELGDSALYLCASSRFIGEAEETQYFGPGTRLLVL.

This clonotype was seen a few times. The rearrangement joins TRBV3-1 to TRBJ1-3; D is possibly TRBD1 (5 bases). CDR3 length equals 14 residues. Germline-derived CDR1 and CDR2 are LGHDT and YNNKEL (reference sequence). With 4 bases removed from V and 7 bases from J, the gap between germline ends came to 14 bases. Here the CDR3 DNA reads TGTGCCAGCAGCCGAGGGTCAGGGTTCAACACCATATATTTT. This sequence encodes CASSRGSGFNTIYF.

This clonotype was found many times. V and J are TRBV20-1 and TRBJ2-2; 11 nucleotides match TRBD2. The germline gives CDR1 DFQATT, CDR2 SNEGSKA (reference sequence). The CDR3 contains 19 residues. V shed 2 bases and J 5 bases; nucleotides not matched to a gene: 16. CDR3 bases: TGCAGTGCTAGAAGATTCGGGTTAACTAGCGGGAGAGGGACCGGGGAGCTGTTTTTT. It specifies CSARRFGLTSGRGTGELFF.

This clonotype was seen at least ten times. This sequence joins TRBV7-2 and TRBJ2-2, with 8 nucleotides matching TRBD2. Trimming removed 6 bases from V and 4 bases from J; junction bases left unmatched: 7. Germline-derived CDR1 and CDR2 are SGHTA and FQGNSA. This CDR3 is 15 amino acids long. The CDR3 spells CASRYSGAGTGELFF. For the CDR3, the DNA is TGTGCCAGCAGATATAGCGGGGCGGGCACCGGGGAGCTGTTTTTT.

In this sample, this clonotype turned up many times. The chain is built from TRBV19 and TRBJ2-2; D not resolved. V was trimmed by 6 bases and J by 0 bases, leaving 8 bases between them. Germline-derived CDR1 and CDR2 are LNHDA and SQIVND (reference sequence). This CDR3 has 14 amino acids. The CDR3 region has the DNA TGTGCCAGTAGCAGACGCACGAACACCGGGGAGCTGTTTTTT. Translation: CASSRRTNTGELFF.

This clonotype was seen ten or more times. The chain couples TRBV5-6 to TRBJ1-1, with 8 bases fitting TRBD1. This CDR3 has 13 amino acids. Germline values: CDR1 SGHDT, CDR2 YYEEEE. The J segment lost 8 bases and the V segment lost 4 bases, leaving 7 bases of the junction unmatched. CDR3 residues: CASSRTGTVEAFF. The CDR3 DNA sequence: TGTGCCAGCAGCCGGACAGGGACAGTCGAAGCTTTCTTT.

Many counts were recorded for this clonotype. DNA of the CDR3: TGTGCCAGCAGGGGTCTACTGAACACCGGGGAGCTGTTTTTT. It encodes CASRGLLNTGELFF. J is TRBJ2-2 and V is TRBV11-1; D is unresolved. Germline V gives CDR1 SGHAT, CDR2 FQDESV (reference sequence). There are 14 residues in the CDR3. Trimming shortened V by 6 bases and J by 1 base, and 9 bases separated the two germline ends.

The sample holds many counts of this clonotype. The V gene is TRBV29-1, the J gene TRBJ1-1; D call uncertain. The CDR3 has 10 amino acids. The V and J ends lost 4 bases and 6 bases respectively, with 6 bases between them. Germline V gene lookup returns CDR1 SQVTM and CDR2 ANQGSEA. The CDR3 loop is CSVGGPEAFF. The CDR3 DNA sequence: TGCAGCGTTGGAGGTCCTGAAGCTTTCTTT. Full variable domain (outside the CDR3, taken from reference TRBV29-1 and TRBJ1-1): SAVISQKPSRDICQRGTSLTIQCQVDSQVTMMFWYRQQPGQSLTLIATANQGSEATYESGFVIDKFPISRPNLTFSTLTVSNMSPEDSSIYLCSVGGPEAFFGQGTRLTVV.

This clonotype was detected many times. The chain employs TRBV28 and TRBJ2-5, with D possibly being TRBD2 (6 bases). The CDR3 is 17 residues long. Looked up from germline, CDR1 is MDHEN and CDR2 is SYDVKM. Trimming stripped 6 bases from V and 5 bases from J, with 25 bases between. CDR3 in amino acids: CASSLSPWRGGEETQYF. DNA of the CDR3: TGTGCCAGCAGCCTCAGCCCATGGCGGGGTGGGGAGGAGACCCAGTACTTC. Using reference TRBV28 and TRBJ2-5 for the parts outside the CDR3, the full variable domain is DVKVTQSSRYLVKRTGEKVFLECVQDMDHENMFWYRQDPGLGLRLIYFSYDVKMKEKGDIPEGYSVSREKKERFSLILESASTNQTSMYLCASSLSPWRGGEETQYFGPGTRLLVL.

Many counts were recorded for this clonotype. The V and J genes are TRBV5-6 and TRBJ2-5; D gene uncertain. V was clipped by 1 base and J by 2 bases, with 21 bases between them. This CDR3 is 18 amino acids long. The germline CDR1 and CDR2 sequences are SGHDT and YYEEEE. The chain's CDR3 is CASSLLAGSKGGQETQYF. The CDR3 DNA reads TGTGCCAGCAGCTTGCTCGCCGGGTCAAAGGGTGGGCAAGAGACCCAGTACTTC.

This clonotype was seen repeatedly, ten times or more. The chain joins TRBV6-1 to TRBJ1-1; D not certain. Germline V gene sequence: CDR1 MNHNS, CDR2 SASEGT. V dropped 2 bases and J dropped 6 bases, with 13 bases sitting between them. The CDR3 is made up of 14 amino acids. The CDR3 loop is CASSEIYDIAEAFF. The CDR3 DNA reads TGTGCCAGCAGTGAAATCTATGATATTGCTGAAGCTTTCTTT.

This clonotype was seen repeatedly, ten times or more. V gene TRBV29-1 combines with J gene TRBJ2-2; TRBD1 matches at 9 bases. Trimming took 5 bases from V and 7 from J; bases not matched to a gene: 5. This CDR3 spans 13 amino acids. CDR1 and CDR2 (germline): SQVTM, ANQGSEA. CDR3 DNA sequence: TGCAGCGTTCCGGACAGGGGCAACGGGGAGCTGTTTTTT. This encodes CSVPDRGNGELFF.

This clonotype appeared many times. CDR3 residues: CASSLRSLDIQYF. Here the CDR3 DNA reads TGTGCCAGCAGTTTGAGGTCGCTCGACATTCAGTACTTC. The gene calls are TRBV12-3 or TRBV12-4 and TRBJ2-4; D ambiguous. V lost 3 bases and J 8 bases, leaving 11 bases between the germline ends. The CDR3 sequence is 13 residues long.